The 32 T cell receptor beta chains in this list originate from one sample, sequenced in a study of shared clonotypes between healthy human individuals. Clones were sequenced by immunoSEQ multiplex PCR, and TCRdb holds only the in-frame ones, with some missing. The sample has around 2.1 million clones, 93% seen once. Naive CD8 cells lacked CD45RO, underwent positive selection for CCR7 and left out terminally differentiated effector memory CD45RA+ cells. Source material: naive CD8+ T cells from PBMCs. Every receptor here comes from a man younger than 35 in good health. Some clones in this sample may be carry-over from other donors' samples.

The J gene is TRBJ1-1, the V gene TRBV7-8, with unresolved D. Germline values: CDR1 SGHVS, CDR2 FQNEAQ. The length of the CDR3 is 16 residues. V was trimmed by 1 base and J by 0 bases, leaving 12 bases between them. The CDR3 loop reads CASSLVHPFMNTEAFF. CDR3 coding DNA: TGTGCCAGCAGCTTAGTACACCCGTTCATGAACACTGAAGCTTTCTTT.

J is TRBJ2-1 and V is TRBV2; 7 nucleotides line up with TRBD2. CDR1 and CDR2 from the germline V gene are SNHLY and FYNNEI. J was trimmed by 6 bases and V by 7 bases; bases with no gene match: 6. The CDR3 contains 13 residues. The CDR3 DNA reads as TGTGCCAGCAAGGCGGGAGATCGCAATGAGCAGTTCTTC. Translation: CASKAGDRNEQFF.

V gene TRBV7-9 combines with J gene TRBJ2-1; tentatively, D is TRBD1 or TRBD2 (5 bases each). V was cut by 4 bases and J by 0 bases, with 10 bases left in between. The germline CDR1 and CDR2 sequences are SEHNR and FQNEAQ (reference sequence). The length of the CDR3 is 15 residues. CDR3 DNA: TGTGCCAGCAGCTCGGGACGGAGCTCCTACAATGAGCAGTTCTTC. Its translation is CASSSGRSSYNEQFF. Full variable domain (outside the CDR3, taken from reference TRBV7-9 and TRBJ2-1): DTGVSQNPRHKITKRGQNVTFRCDPISEHNRLYWYRQTLGQGPEFLTYFQNEAQLEKSRLLSDRFSAERPKGSFSTLEIQRTEQGDSAMYLCASSSGRSSYNEQFFGPGTRLTVL.

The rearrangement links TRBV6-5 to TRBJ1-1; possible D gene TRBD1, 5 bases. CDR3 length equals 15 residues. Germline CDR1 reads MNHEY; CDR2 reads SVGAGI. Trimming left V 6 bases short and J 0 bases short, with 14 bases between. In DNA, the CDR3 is TGTGCCAGCAGCAAGTGGAGGGGCCTGAACACTGAAGCTTTCTTT. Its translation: CASSKWRGLNTEAFF.

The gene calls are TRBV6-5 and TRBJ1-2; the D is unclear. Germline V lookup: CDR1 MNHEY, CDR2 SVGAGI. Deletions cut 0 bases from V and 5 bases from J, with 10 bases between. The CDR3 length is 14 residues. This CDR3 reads CASSYSGSGYGYTF. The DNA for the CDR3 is TGTGCCAGCAGTTACTCTGGCAGTGGATATGGCTACACCTTC.

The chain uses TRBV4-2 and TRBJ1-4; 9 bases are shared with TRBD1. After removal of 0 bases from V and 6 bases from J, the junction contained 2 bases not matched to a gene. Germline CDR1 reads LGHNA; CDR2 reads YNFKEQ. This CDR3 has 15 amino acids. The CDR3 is CASSQEDRGDEKLFF. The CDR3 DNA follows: TGTGCCAGCAGCCAAGAGGACAGGGGTGATGAAAAACTGTTTTTT.

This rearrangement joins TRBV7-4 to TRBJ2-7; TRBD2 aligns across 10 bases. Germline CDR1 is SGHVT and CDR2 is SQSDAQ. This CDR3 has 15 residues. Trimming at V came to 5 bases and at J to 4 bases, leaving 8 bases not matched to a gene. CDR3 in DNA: TGTGCCAGCAGCCCTCGGGGTAGCGGGAGGTACGAGCAGTACTTC. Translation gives CASSPRGSGRYEQYF.

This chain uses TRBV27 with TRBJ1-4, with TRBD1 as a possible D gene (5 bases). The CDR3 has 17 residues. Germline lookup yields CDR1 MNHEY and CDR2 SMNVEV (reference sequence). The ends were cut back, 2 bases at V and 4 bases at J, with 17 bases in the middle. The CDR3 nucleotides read TGTGCCAGCAGTTTAGGCCTACCGGGGGTTAGTAATGAAAAACTGTTTTTT. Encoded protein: CASSLGLPGVSNEKLFF.

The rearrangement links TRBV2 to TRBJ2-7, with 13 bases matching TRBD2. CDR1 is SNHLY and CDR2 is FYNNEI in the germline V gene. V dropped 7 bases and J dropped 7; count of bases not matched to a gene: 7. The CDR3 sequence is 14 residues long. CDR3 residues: CASNGGLAGFEQYF. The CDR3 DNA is TGTGCCAGCAACGGGGGACTAGCGGGATTTGAGCAGTACTTC.

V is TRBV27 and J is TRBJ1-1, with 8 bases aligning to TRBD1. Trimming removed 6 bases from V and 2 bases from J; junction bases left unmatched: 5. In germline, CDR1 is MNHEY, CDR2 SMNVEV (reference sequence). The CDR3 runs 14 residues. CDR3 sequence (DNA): TGTGCCAGCAGAGGTGACAGGGGTAACACTGAAGCTTTCTTT. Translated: CASRGDRGNTEAFF.

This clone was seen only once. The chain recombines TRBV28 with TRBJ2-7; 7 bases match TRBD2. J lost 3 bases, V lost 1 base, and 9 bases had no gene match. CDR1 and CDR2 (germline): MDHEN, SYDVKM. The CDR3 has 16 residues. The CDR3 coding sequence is TGTGCCAGCAGTTTATTTTCTAGCGGAAACTACTACGAGCAGTACTTC. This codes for CASSLFSSGNYYEQYF.

The CDR3 is CASSYQGIGNEQFF. The DNA of the CDR3 is TGTGCCAGCAGTTACCAGGGTATTGGGAATGAGCAGTTCTTC. The gene calls are TRBV6-5 and TRBJ2-1; maybe TRBD1 (5 bases). Germline values: CDR1 MNHEY, CDR2 SVGAGI. The CDR3 length is 14 residues. Trimming shortened V by 2 bases and J by 7 bases, and 12 bases separated the two germline ends.

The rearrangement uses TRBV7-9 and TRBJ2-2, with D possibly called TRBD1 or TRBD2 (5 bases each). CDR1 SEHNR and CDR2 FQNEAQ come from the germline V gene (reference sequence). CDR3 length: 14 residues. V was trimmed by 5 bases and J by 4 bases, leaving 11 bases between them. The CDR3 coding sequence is TGTGCCAGCAGCGGGGACCGATTCACCGGGGAGCTGTTTTTT. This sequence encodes CASSGDRFTGELFF.

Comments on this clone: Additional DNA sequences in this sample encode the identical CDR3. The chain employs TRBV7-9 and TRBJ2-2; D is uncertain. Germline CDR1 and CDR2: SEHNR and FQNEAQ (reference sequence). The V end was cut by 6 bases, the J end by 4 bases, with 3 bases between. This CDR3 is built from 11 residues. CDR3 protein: CASRGTGELFF. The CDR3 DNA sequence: TGTGCCAGCAGGGGCACCGGGGAGCTGTTTTTT. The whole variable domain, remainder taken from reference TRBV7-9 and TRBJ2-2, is DTGVSQNPRHKITKRGQNVTFRCDPISEHNRLYWYRQTLGQGPEFLTYFQNEAQLEKSRLLSDRFSAERPKGSFSTLEIQRTEQGDSAMYLCASRGTGELFFGEGSRLTVL.

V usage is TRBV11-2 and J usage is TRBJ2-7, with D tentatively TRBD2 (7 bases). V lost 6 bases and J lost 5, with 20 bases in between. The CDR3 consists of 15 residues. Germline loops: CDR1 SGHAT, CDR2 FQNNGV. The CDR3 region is CASRPREGGLNEQYF. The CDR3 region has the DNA TGTGCCAGCAGGCCGAGGGAGGGGGGCCTGAACGAGCAGTACTTC.

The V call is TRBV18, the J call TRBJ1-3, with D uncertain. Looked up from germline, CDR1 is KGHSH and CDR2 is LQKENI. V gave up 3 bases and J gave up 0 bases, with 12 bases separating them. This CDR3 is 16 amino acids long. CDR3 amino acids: CASSPESRHSGNTIYF. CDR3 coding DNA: TGTGCCAGCTCACCGGAAAGCCGTCACTCTGGAAACACCATATATTTT.

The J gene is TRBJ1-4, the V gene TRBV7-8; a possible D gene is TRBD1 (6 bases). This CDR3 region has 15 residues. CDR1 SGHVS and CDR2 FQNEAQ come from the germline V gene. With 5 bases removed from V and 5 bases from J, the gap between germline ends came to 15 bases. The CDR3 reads CASSGGGFGNEKLFF. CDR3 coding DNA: TGTGCCAGCAGCGGAGGGGGTTTCGGCAATGAAAAACTGTTTTTT.

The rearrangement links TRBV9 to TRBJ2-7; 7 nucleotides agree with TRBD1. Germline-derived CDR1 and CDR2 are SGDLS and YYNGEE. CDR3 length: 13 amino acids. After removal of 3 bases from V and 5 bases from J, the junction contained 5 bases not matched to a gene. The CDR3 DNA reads TGTGCCAGCAGCGCGACAGGGTCCCACGAGCAGTACTTC. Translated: CASSATGSHEQYF.

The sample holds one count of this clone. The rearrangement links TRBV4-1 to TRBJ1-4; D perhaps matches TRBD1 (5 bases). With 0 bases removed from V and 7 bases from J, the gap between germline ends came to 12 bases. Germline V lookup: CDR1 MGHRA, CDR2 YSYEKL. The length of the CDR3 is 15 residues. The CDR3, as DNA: TGCGCCAGCAGCCAAGAGGGCAGGGAGGGTGAAAAACTGTTTTTT. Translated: CASSQEGREGEKLFF.

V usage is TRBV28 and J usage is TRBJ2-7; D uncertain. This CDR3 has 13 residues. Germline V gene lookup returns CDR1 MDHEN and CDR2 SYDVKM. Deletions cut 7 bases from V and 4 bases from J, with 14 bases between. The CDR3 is CASTPMLGYEQYF. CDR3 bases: TGTGCCAGCACCCCAATGCTGGGGTACGAGCAGTACTTC.

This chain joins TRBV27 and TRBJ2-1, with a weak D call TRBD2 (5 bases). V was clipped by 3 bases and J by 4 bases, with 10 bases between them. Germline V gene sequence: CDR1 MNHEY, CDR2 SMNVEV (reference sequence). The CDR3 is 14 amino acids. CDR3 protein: CASSFQRVYNEQFF. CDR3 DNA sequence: TGTGCCAGCAGTTTTCAGAGGGTGTACAATGAGCAGTTCTTC.

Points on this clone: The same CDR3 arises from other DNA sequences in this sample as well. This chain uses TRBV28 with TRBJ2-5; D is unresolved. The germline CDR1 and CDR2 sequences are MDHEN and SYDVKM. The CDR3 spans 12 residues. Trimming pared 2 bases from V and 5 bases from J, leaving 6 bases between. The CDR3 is CASSLGPETQYF. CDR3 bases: TGTGCCAGCAGTTTAGGGCCCGAGACCCAGTACTTC.

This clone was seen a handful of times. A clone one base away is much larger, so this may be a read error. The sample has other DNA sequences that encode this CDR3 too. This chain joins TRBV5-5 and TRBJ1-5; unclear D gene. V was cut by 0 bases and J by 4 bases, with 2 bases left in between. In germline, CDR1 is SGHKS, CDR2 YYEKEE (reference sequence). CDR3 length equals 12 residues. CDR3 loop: CASSLGNQPQHF. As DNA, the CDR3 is TGTGCCAGCAGCTTGGGGAATCAGCCCCAGCATTTT. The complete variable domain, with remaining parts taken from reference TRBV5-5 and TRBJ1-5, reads DAGVTQSPTHLIKTRGQQVTLRCSPISGHKSVSWYQQVLGQGPQFIFQYYEKEERGRGNFPDRFSARQFPNYSSELNVNALLLGDSALYLCASSLGNQPQHFGDGTRLSIL.

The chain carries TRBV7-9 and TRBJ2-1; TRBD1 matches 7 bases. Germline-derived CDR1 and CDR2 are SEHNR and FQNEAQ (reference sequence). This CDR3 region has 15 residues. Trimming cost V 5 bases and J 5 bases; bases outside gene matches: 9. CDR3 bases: TGTGCCAGCAGCACAACAGGGGCACCAAACAATGAGCAGTTCTTC. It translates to CASSTTGAPNNEQFF.

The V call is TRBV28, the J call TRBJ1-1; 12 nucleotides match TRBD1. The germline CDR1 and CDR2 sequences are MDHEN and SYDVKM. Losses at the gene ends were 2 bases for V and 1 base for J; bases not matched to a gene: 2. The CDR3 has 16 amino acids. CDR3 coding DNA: TGTGCCAGCAGTTTAAGGGACAGGGGGCCGAACACTGAAGCTTTCTTT. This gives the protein CASSLRDRGPNTEAFF.

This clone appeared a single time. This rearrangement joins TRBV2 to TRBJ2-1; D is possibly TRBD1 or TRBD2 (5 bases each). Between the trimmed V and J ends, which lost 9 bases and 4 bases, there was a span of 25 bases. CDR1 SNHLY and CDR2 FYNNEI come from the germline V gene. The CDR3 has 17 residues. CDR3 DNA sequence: TGTGCCAGATTAAGTCCCCCCGACGGGGCTAGTTACAATGAGCAGTTCTTC. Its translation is CARLSPPDGASYNEQFF.

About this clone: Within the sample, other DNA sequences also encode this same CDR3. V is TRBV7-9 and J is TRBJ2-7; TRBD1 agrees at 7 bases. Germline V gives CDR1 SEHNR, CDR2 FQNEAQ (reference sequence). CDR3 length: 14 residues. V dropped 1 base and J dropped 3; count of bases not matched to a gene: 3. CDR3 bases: TGTGCCAGCAGCTTAGAGGACAGGAGCTACGAGCAGTACTTC. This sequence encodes CASSLEDRSYEQYF.

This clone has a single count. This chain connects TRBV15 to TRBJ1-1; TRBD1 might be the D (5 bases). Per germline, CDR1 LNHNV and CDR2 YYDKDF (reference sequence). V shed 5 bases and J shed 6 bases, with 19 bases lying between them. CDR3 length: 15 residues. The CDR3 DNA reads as TGTGCCACCAGCGGGCCGCGGGCAGGGCTCCCTGAAGCTTTCTTT. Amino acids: CATSGPRAGLPEAFF.

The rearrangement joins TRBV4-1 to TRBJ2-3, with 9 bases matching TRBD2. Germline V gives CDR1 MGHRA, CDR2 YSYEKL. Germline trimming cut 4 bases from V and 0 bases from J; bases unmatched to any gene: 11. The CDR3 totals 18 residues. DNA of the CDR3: TGCGCCAGCAGCCTCGGCCCGGCTAGCGGGGCTAGCACAGATACGCAGTATTTT. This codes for CASSLGPASGASTDTQYF.

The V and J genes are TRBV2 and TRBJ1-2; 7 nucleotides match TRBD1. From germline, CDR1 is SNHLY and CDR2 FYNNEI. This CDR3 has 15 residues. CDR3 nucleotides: TGTGTGCCAGCCAATTACACAGGGGCCCCCCATGGCTACACCTTC. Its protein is CVPANYTGAPHGYTF.

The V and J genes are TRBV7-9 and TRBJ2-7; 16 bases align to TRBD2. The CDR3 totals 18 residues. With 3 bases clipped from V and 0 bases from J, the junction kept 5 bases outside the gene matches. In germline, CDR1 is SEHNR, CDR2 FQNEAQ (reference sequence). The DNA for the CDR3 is TGTGCCAGCAGCTTCGGGACTAGCGGGAGGGCCCTCTCCTACGAGCAGTACTTC. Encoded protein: CASSFGTSGRALSYEQYF.

The CDR3 nucleotides are TGTGCCAGCAGTCTAGTAACCCTGGTTCATGAGCAGTTCTTC. Its translation: CASSLVTLVHEQFF. V and J are TRBV27 and TRBJ2-1; D is ambiguous. The CDR3 totals 14 residues. From germline, CDR1 is MNHEY and CDR2 SMNVEV (reference sequence). V lost 5 bases, J lost 8 bases, and 16 bases lay in between.